This T cell receptor beta chain was identified in a study of T-cell memory formation after mild COVID-19. The CDR3 consists of 14 residues. Per the germline V gene, CDR1 is SGHTA and CDR2 is FQGNSA. Trimming took 3 bases from V and 3 from J, leaving 9 bases between them. TCRdb re-derived calls from the 5' RACE reads in MiXCR, one entry per CDR3 protein. Of fewer than 400,000 distinct CDR3 sequences listed, about an eighth were seen once; the top ten hold 20% to 25%. The sequence came from a man between 18 and 29 years old who had mild COVID-19 (a few samples of this study predate the infection). Cell type and time point are not known. The chain combines TRBV7-2 with TRBJ1-5, with a weak D call TRBD1 (5 bases). The sample comprised PBMCs or a T cell subset sorted from them (not recorded which). CDR3: CASSLDISNQPQHF. The CDR3 DNA reads as TGTGCCAGCAGCTTGGACATTTCCAATCAGCCCCAGCATTTT.